The present TCR beta chain was sequenced within a study of T cells after yellow fever vaccination. Whole-study results and caveats: Detected again after the booster were most primary-vaccination clones, at roughly 95% CD4 and around 91% CD8. Only a small proportion of the clonotypes turned up in both the CD4 and the CD8 compartments, likely arising from convergent recombination.

Only a few counts were recorded for this clonotype. The target antigen is unknown. Trimming removed 6 bases from V and 9 bases from J; junction bases left unmatched: 11. Germline V gives CDR1 KGHSH, CDR2 LQKENI. This CDR3 spans 14 amino acids. TCRdb ran MiXCR on the 5' RACE reads and lists one entry per CDR3 protein. The sample consists of about 350,000 distinct CDR3 sequences, roughly 12% of them appearing once. The sequence came from a young man who received the YFV17D yellow fever vaccine. The chain combines TRBV18 with TRBJ2-1, with 7 positions matching TRBD1. This sample comprised PBMCs, obtained on the day of the first yellow fever vaccination. The CDR3 DNA follows: TGTGCCAGCTCGTTCACAGGGGTGGATGGTGAGCAGTTCTTC. Protein: CASSFTGVDGEQFF.